A single sample is the source of the 8 T cell receptor beta chains below, sequenced in a study of T cells in Graves' hyperthyroidism and ophthalmopathy. The TCR beta CDR3 regions underwent amplification using RNA transcripts as the source. Researchers ran a first-round RT-PCR on the TCR CDR3 using the HTBI primer set. TCRdb itself ran the multiplex PCR reads through MiXCR, one entry per CDR3 protein. The sample has about 280,000 distinct CDR3 sequences, less than 30% seen once; the top ten hold around 30%. The sample was blood. The receptors come from a man between 35 and 55 years old with Graves' hyperthyroidism that later progressed to Graves' ophthalmopathy.

This clonotype has ten or more counts. This chain links TRBV20-1 with TRBJ1-5; D is ambiguous. The CDR3 is made up of 13 amino acids. Germline assignment: CDR1 DFQATT and CDR2 SNEGSKA (reference sequence). Trimming cost V 5 bases and J 4 bases, with 12 bases left between them. The chain's CDR3 is CSAEQDGNQPQHF. Written as DNA, the CDR3 is TGCAGTGCTGAGCAGGACGGTAATCAGCCCCAGCATTTT.

J is TRBJ1-1 and V is TRBV6-1; the D gene is possibly TRBD1 (6 bases). The V end lost 6 bases, the J end lost 7 bases, and 15 bases lay between the germline ends. The CDR3 totals 13 residues. Germline assignment: CDR1 MNHNS and CDR2 SASEGT. CDR3 nucleotides: TGTGCCAGCAGACGGGCAGGGGTCTTTGAAGCTTTCTTT. Its protein product is CASRRAGVFEAFF.

In DNA, the CDR3 is TGTGCCAGCAGTTCGGCTAGCGGTTTTCCCTACGAGCAGTACTTC. This codes for CASSSASGFPYEQYF. V usage is TRBV28 and J usage is TRBJ2-7; 7 nucleotides agree with TRBD2. The CDR3 is 15 amino acids. CDR1 MDHEN and CDR2 SYDVKM come from the germline V gene. With V trimmed by 4 bases and J by 2 bases, 8 bases remained unmatched.

This clonotype was recorded at least ten times. V gene TRBV12-3 or TRBV12-4 combines with J gene TRBJ2-7; TRBD2 might be the D (5 bases). The CDR3 spans 13 residues. V dropped 6 bases and J dropped 0 bases, with 9 bases sitting between them. CDR3 sequence (DNA): TGTGCCAGCAGCCTGGACTCCTCCTACGAGCAGTACTTC. This translates into CASSLDSSYEQYF.

This clonotype was recorded at least ten times. This chain links TRBV5-1 with TRBJ1-2; no reliable D call. The germline V and J ends were trimmed by 0 bases and 4 bases, with 7 bases remaining between them. Germline V gives CDR1 SGHRS, CDR2 YFSETQ. This CDR3 has 13 amino acids. Written as DNA, the CDR3 is TGCGCCAGCAGCTTGGTGGAGACCTATGGCTACACCTTC. Protein product: CASSLVETYGYTF.

Details on this clonotype: Germline and junction disagree at one end, which may indicate a read error. The rearrangement uses TRBV6-2 or TRBV6-3 and TRBJ2-7, with a possible D match to TRBD2 (5 bases). This CDR3 has 11 amino acids. Germline CDR1 reads MNHEY; CDR2 reads SVGEGT. This chain's CDR3 is CASSYWGERYF. The CDR3, as DNA: TGTGCCAGCAGTTACTGGGGAGAGCGGTACTTC.

V and J are TRBV12-3 or TRBV12-4 and TRBJ2-5; D could derive from TRBD1 or TRBD2 (5 bases each). The CDR3 length is 16 residues. V dropped 4 bases and J dropped 4 bases, with 19 bases sitting between them. CDR3 protein: CASSSSRDRLTETQYF. DNA for the CDR3: TGTGCCAGCAGTTCCAGCCGGGACCGACTAACAGAGACCCAGTACTTC.

The genes are TRBV27 and TRBJ2-2, with 7 positions matching TRBD1. The CDR3 is 16 amino acids. The trim removed 5 bases at V and 5 bases at J, leaving 11 bases unmatched. CDR1 and CDR2 from the germline V gene are MNHEY and SMNVEV (reference sequence). The CDR3 DNA reads TGTGCCAGCAGTGTTGACAGGGCCCCGTGGACCGGGGAGCTGTTTTTT. Translated, it gives CASSVDRAPWTGELFF.